These 24 T cell receptor beta chains originate from one sample sequenced in a study of CD8 T cells in ankylosing spondylitis. TCRdb re-derived calls from the 5' RACE reads in MiXCR, one entry per CDR3 protein. The data hold hundreds of thousands of distinct CDR3 sequences, with 20% to 30% observed a single time. Sequenced sample: blood, either unsorted or a sorted T cell fraction (not recorded which). The receptors stem from a male donor with ankylosing spondylitis or in good health (not recorded which).

This clonotype was counted at least ten times. The V gene is TRBV27, the J gene TRBJ2-1; 9 bases line up with TRBD1. The CDR3 is made up of 14 amino acids. V shed 0 bases and J 6 bases; nucleotides not matched to a gene: 0. CDR1 MNHEY and CDR2 SMNVEV come from the germline V gene (reference sequence). The CDR3 region has the DNA TGTGCCAGCAGTTTATCGACAGGGGGCAATGAGCAGTTCTTC. This sequence encodes CASSLSTGGNEQFF.

This chain joins TRBV6-1 and TRBJ2-3; no definite D call. V was clipped by 5 bases and J by 2 bases, with 14 bases between them. The CDR3 is made up of 15 amino acids. Germline lookup yields CDR1 MNHNS and CDR2 SASEGT. The DNA of the CDR3 is TGTGCCAGCAGTATTGCGCGCGCTCCCACAGATACGCAGTATTTT. Translation: CASSIARAPTDTQYF.

This clonotype was observed at least ten times. The J gene is TRBJ1-1, the V gene TRBV6-1; TRBD1 matches at 7 bases. In germline, CDR1 is MNHNS, CDR2 SASEGT. V lost 5 bases and J lost 4; bases outside the gene matches: 4. The CDR3 contains 13 residues. The CDR3 region is CASSSPGGTEAFF. The CDR3 DNA follows: TGTGCCAGCAGTAGCCCAGGGGGCACTGAAGCTTTCTTT.

The V gene is TRBV29-1, the J gene TRBJ2-7, with D maybe TRBD2 (6 bases). With 5 bases removed from V and 4 bases from J, the gap between germline ends came to 12 bases. CDR1 and CDR2 from the germline V gene are SQVTM and ANQGSEA. This CDR3 has 12 residues. The chain's CDR3 is CSVFGSRYEQYF. As DNA, the CDR3 is TGCAGCGTTTTCGGGAGCCGATACGAGCAGTACTTC.

The sample holds many counts of this clonotype. The chain employs TRBV14 and TRBJ1-2; D is unresolved. The V end was cut by 4 bases, the J end by 1 base, with 7 bases between. Germline CDR1 and CDR2: SGHDN and FVKESK. The CDR3 extends over 13 amino acids. The CDR3 DNA sequence: TGTGCCAGCAGCCCAGACTTTAACTATGGCTACACCTTC. Translated: CASSPDFNYGYTF.

The CDR3 is CASSPGVDTGELFF. The CDR3 DNA follows: TGTGCCAGCTCACCAGGGGTGGACACCGGGGAGCTGTTTTTT. The V call is TRBV18, the J call TRBJ2-2; no definite D call. Deletions cut 2 bases from V and 3 bases from J, with 7 bases between. The CDR3 is 14 residues long. Germline values: CDR1 KGHSH, CDR2 LQKENI.

This clonotype was seen ten or more times. This rearrangement joins TRBV5-1 to TRBJ2-1; D unclear. Germline CDR1 and CDR2: SGHRS and YFSETQ. This CDR3 is 11 amino acids long. V dropped 7 bases and J dropped 8 bases, with 10 bases sitting between them. As DNA, the CDR3 is TGCGCCAGCTTCTCGGTGGATGAGCAGTTCTTC. It codes for CASFSVDEQFF. The full variable domain, with the rest looked up from reference TRBV5-1 and TRBJ2-1, is KAGVTQTPRYLIKTRGQQVTLSCSPISGHRSVSWYQQTPGQGLQFLFEYFSETQRNKGNFPGRFSGRQFSNSRSEMNVSTLELGDSALYLCASFSVDEQFFGPGTRLTVL.

Ten or more counts support this clonotype. The chain uses TRBV20-1 and TRBJ2-7; D is unresolved. Deletions cut 0 bases from V and 2 bases from J, with 8 bases between. The germline CDR1 and CDR2 sequences are DFQATT and SNEGSKA (reference sequence). The CDR3 loop spans 13 amino acids. CDR3 bases: TGCAGTGCTAGAGATAAACGAACCTACGAGCAGTACTTC. Translation: CSARDKRTYEQYF.

This clonotype was found a few times. The genes are TRBV5-6 and TRBJ2-1; possibly TRBD2 for D (6 bases). The CDR3 is made up of 15 amino acids. CDR1 and CDR2 from the germline V gene are SGHDT and YYEEEE. Trimming pared 5 bases from V and 0 bases from J, leaving 12 bases between. This CDR3 is CASSSRENSYNEQFF. CDR3 coding DNA: TGTGCCAGCAGTTCCCGGGAGAACTCCTACAATGAGCAGTTCTTC.

The chain joins TRBV20-1 to TRBJ2-7, with TRBD2 identical over 7 bases. The CDR3 has 18 residues. Trimming at V came to 5 bases and at J to 0 bases, leaving 19 bases not matched to a gene. The germline V gene has CDR1 DFQATT and CDR2 SNEGSKA (reference sequence). In DNA form, the CDR3 reads TGCAGTGCTCCAGTACAAGCGGGATTTTGGGGGGACTCCTACGAGCAGTACTTC. This sequence encodes CSAPVQAGFWGDSYEQYF.

V gene TRBV5-1 combines with J gene TRBJ2-1, with D unclear. Trimming removed 0 bases at V and 11 bases at J, with 12 bases between. The length of the CDR3 is 13 residues. Germline V CDR1 and CDR2: SGHRS, YFSETQ. DNA for the CDR3: TGCGCCAGCAGCTTGGCCGGAGAAACCCAGCAGTTCTTC. It codes for CASSLAGETQQFF.

As regards this clonotype: Just one base apart from a much larger clone, this may be a read error. The V gene is TRBV15, the J gene TRBJ1-2, with TRBD1 identical over 11 bases. CDR3 length: 16 residues. CDR1 is LNHNV and CDR2 is YYDKDF in the germline V gene (reference sequence). The CDR3, as DNA: TGTGCCCCCAGCAAGAGAGGATCGGGACAGGGGGAAGGCTACACCTTC. Translated: CAPSKRGSGQGEGYTF.

The sample holds a few counts of this clonotype. The chain has TRBV10-3 and TRBJ1-1; the D is unclear. With 4 bases removed from V and 4 bases from J, the gap between germline ends came to 13 bases. The CDR3 is made up of 14 amino acids. Germline CDR1 ENHRY, CDR2 SYGVKD. The CDR3, as DNA: TGTGCCATCAGTGTCGACAAGGTGGGCACTGAAGCTTTCTTT. It yields the protein CAISVDKVGTEAFF.

This clonotype was observed at least ten times. The genes are TRBV2 and TRBJ2-3, with TRBD2 matching 7 bases. The CDR3 consists of 14 residues. The ends lost 8 bases at V and 2 bases at J; junction bases unmatched: 7. The germline gives CDR1 SNHLY, CDR2 FYNNEI. The CDR3 spells CASGRTSNTDTQYF. The CDR3 nucleotides read TGTGCCAGCGGACGGACTAGTAACACAGATACGCAGTATTTT.

This chain joins TRBV20-1 and TRBJ2-5; D could derive from TRBD1 or TRBD2 (6 bases each). Germline CDR1 and CDR2: DFQATT and SNEGSKA (reference sequence). The CDR3 covers 13 residues. V was cut by 7 bases and J by 5 bases, with 17 bases left in between. The CDR3 DNA sequence: TGCAGTGGAAGCCGGGGGCTCAAGGAGACCCAGTACTTC. It specifies CSGSRGLKETQYF.

This clonotype has a count of ten or more. The chain has TRBV4-1 and TRBJ2-2; D call uncertain. From germline, CDR1 is MGHRA and CDR2 YSYEKL. The germline V and J ends were trimmed by 8 bases and 3 bases, with 13 bases remaining between them. The CDR3 sequence is 14 residues long. Written as DNA, the CDR3 is TGCGCCAGCCGGACCCTACGAGACACCGGGGAGCTGTTTTTT. As protein: CASRTLRDTGELFF.

On this clonotype: A single base separates this from a much larger clone, so it may be a read error. The rearrangement links TRBV27 to TRBJ1-2, with 12 bases matching TRBD1. The CDR3 spans 18 residues. Germline CDR1 MNHEY, CDR2 SMNVEV (reference sequence). Here the CDR3 DNA reads TGTGCCAGCAGTTTAATGGGACAGGGGGCCGGGACCGGCTATAGCTACACCTTC. This gives the protein CASSLMGQGAGTGYSYTF.

This chain uses TRBV7-9 with TRBJ2-7, with TRBD2 identical over 9 bases. Per germline, CDR1 SEHNR and CDR2 FQNEAQ (reference sequence). The CDR3 runs 13 residues. Trimming at V came to 3 bases and at J to 7 bases, leaving 4 bases not matched to a gene. CDR3 sequence: CASSLSGGFEQYF. The CDR3 DNA reads as TGTGCCAGCAGCTTGAGCGGGGGGTTTGAGCAGTACTTC. The full variable domain, in which reference TRBV7-9 and TRBJ2-7 provide the parts outside the CDR3, is DTGVSQNPRHKITKRGQNVTFRCDPISEHNRLYWYRQTLGQGPEFLTYFQNEAQLEKSRLLSDRFSAERPKGSFSTLEIQRTEQGDSAMYLCASSLSGGFEQYFGPGTRLTVT.

There are many counts of this clonotype. The chain carries TRBV20-1 and TRBJ2-1; 10 bases are a match to TRBD2. CDR3 size: 12 residues. Per the germline V gene, CDR1 is DFQATT and CDR2 is SNEGSKA (reference sequence). The CDR3 protein is CSTSGKLYEQFF. CDR3 DNA sequence: TGCAGCACTAGCGGGAAATTGTATGAGCAGTTCTTC.

This chain links TRBV2 with TRBJ1-6; tentatively, D is TRBD1 (5 bases). Per the germline V gene, CDR1 is SNHLY and CDR2 is FYNNEI. The CDR3 is 15 amino acids. Trimming removed 2 bases at V and 9 bases at J, with 14 bases between. CDR3 sequence (DNA): TGTGCCAGCAGTGAAAAAGTAGGGGTGCGTTCACCCCTCCACTTT. Translated, it gives CASSEKVGVRSPLHF. Together with reference TRBV2 and TRBJ1-6, the CDR3 gives the full variable domain: EPEVTQTPSHQVTQMGQEVILRCVPISNHLYFYWYRQILGQKVEFLVSFYNNEISEKSEIFDDQFSVERPDGSNFTLKIRSTKLEDSAMYFCASSEKVGVRSPLHFGNGTRLTVT.

There are many counts of this clonotype. The rearrangement links TRBV3-1 to TRBJ2-3; TRBD1 aligns across 8 bases. The CDR3 has 16 amino acids. CDR1 and CDR2 (germline): LGHDT, YNNKEL (reference sequence). Unmatched junction bases numbered 8, after V lost 4 bases and J lost 2 bases. As DNA, the CDR3 is TGTGCCAGCAGCCTAGTCACAGGGGGTAACACAGATACGCAGTATTTT. It is translated as CASSLVTGGNTDTQYF.

This clonotype was seen a handful of times. The chain's CDR3 is CSSERFDTEAFF. The CDR3 DNA reads as TGCAGCAGCGAGAGGTTCGACACTGAAGCTTTCTTT. The chain uses TRBV29-1 and TRBJ1-1; no reliable D call. V dropped 8 bases and J dropped 3 bases, with 13 bases sitting between them. The CDR3 is 12 amino acids. Germline CDR1 and CDR2: SQVTM and ANQGSEA. Combining the CDR3 with reference TRBV29-1 and TRBJ1-1 gives the whole variable domain SAVISQKPSRDICQRGTSLTIQCQVDSQVTMMFWYRQQPGQSLTLIATANQGSEATYESGFVIDKFPISRPNLTFSTLTVSNMSPEDSSIYLCSSERFDTEAFFGQGTRLTVV.

The chain combines TRBV29-1 with TRBJ2-7, with TRBD1 matching over 9 bases. With 6 bases clipped from V and 0 bases from J, the junction kept 9 bases outside the gene matches. CDR3 length: 15 amino acids. Germline V gives CDR1 SQVTM, CDR2 ANQGSEA. The CDR3 sequence: CSVASGQGASYEQYF. CDR3 in DNA: TGCAGCGTAGCATCGGGACAGGGAGCCTCCTACGAGCAGTACTTC.

The V and J genes are TRBV20-1 and TRBJ2-1; 9 positions match TRBD1. V shed 5 bases and J 8 bases; nucleotides not matched to a gene: 13. Looked up from germline, CDR1 is DFQATT and CDR2 is SNEGSKA (reference sequence). The CDR3 is 15 amino acids. CDR3 nucleotides: TGCAGTGCTGCTTATTCGGACAGGGGAGGCGATGAGCAGTTCTTC. Its protein product is CSAAYSDRGGDEQFF.